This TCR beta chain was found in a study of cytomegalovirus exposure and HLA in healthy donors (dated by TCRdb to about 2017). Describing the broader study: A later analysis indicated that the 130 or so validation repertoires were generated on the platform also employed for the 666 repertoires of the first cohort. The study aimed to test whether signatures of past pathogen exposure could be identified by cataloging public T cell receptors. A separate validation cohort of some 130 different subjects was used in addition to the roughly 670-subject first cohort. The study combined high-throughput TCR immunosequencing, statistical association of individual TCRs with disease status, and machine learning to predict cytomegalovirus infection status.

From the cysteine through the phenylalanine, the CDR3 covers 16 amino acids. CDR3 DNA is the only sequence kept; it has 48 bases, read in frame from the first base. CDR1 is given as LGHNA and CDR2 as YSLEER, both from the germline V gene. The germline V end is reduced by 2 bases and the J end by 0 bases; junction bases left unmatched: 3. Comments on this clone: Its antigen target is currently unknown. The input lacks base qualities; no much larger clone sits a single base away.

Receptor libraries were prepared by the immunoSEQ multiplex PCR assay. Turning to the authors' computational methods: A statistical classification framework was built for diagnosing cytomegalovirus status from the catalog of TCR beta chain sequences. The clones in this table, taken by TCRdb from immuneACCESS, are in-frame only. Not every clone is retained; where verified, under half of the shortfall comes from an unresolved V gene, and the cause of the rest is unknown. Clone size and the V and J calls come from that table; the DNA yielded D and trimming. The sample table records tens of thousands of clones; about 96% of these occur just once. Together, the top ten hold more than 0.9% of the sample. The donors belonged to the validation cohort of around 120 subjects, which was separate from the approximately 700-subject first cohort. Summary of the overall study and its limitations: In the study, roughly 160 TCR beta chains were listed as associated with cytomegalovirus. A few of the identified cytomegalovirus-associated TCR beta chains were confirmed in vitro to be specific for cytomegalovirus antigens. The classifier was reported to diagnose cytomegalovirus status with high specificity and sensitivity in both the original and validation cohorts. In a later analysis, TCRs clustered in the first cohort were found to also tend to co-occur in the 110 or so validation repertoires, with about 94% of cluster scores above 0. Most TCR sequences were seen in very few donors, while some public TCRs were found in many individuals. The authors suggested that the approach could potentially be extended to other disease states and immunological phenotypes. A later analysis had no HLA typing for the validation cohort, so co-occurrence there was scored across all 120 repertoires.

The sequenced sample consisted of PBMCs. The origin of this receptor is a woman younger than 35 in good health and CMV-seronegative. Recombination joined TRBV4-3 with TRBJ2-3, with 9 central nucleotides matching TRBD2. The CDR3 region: CASSQIAGESTDTQYF. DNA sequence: TGCGCCAGCAGCCAAATAGCGGGGGAGAGCACAGATACGCAGTATTTT.